The entry that follows covers one T cell receptor (beta chain) sequence. Its antigen is still unknown. J was trimmed by 0 bases and V by 3 bases; bases with no gene match: 8. Per the germline V gene, CDR1 is LNHDA and CDR2 is SQIVND (reference sequence). This CDR3 is 17 amino acids long. The source of the sample is a study of long-term antiretroviral therapy in people with HIV. Study-level background: The earliest specimens came about a decade ahead of the 2015 immediate-ART recommendation. Findings of the study overall: ART adherence, viral resistance and therapy changes were undocumented.

Researchers report immunoSEQ v3.0 was run at survey level. Only in-frame clones appear in the TCRdb table, and some are missing; sequencing was by immunoSEQ multiplex PCR. This sample has about 14,000 clones, with roughly 82% found just once. Sequenced material: unsorted PBMCs, taken 0.4 years after starting antiretroviral therapy. This TCR was recovered from a man aged 30-40 years with HIV. This chain connects TRBV19 to TRBJ1-1; 9 bases align to TRBD1. The CDR3 region is CASSITGGLFLNTEAFF. The CDR3 region has the DNA TGTGCCAGTAGTATCACAGGGGGCTTGTTCCTGAACACTGAAGCTTTCTTT.